This record covers a single TCR beta chain. Its antigen is currently not known. It has no much larger one-base neighbor in the sample; base qualities were not kept. Taken with the paper, the label for treatment or condition translates to: roughly ten-day PBMC culture with coronavirus spike peptide pools or control peptides (ViraFEST assay). The study used the ViraFEST assay, which expanded antigen-specific T cells with peptide pools and then identified expanded clonotypes by TCR sequencing. Positive SARS-CoV-2 PCR tests in the convalescent patients dated from March to December 2020, before Alpha, Beta and Delta variants emerged in the United States. Two million PBMCs per well were cultured in IMDM with roughly 5.5% human AB serum and 8 to 10 IU/ml IL-2, plus 10 ug/ml peptide pools. On days 3 and 7, half of the culture medium was replaced with fresh IL-2-containing medium. After roughly 9 days of culture, CD4+ T cells were isolated by negative selection with the EasySep CD4+ T cell isolation kit. PBMCs were separated from whole blood using Ficoll-Paque Plus gradient centrifugation and then either used fresh or cryopreserved at -140C. Culture conditions were generally each tested in triplicate wells.

Libraries were prepared through PCR. TCR sequencing of DNA from cultured CD4+ T cells used the Oncomine TCR Beta short-read assay at the Johns Hopkins FTIC core. The QIAamp micro DNA kit was used to extract genomic DNA from the cultured CD4+ T cells. The Oncomine TCR Beta libraries from cultured CD4+ T cells were pooled using unique dual indexes and then sequenced on an Illumina iSeq 100. As for the authors' bioinformatics: Non-productive sequences were filtered out, and CDR3s that did not start with C, did not end with F or W, or were shorter than 7 amino acids were discarded. The MANAFEST web application identified antigen-specific clonotypes by comparing peptide-stimulated wells against reference wells and other culture wells. For a clone to be called positive, the clone needed an FDR below 0.05, an odds ratio above 5, and a productive frequency above 0.1% in at least two of three replicate wells. Clonotypes that were significantly expanded in both SARS-CoV-2 spike wells and at least one common cold coronavirus spike condition were defined as cross-reactive. Levenshtein distances (stringdist) and unrooted phylogenetic trees (ape) in R version 3.6.1 were used to assess CDR3 homology. Using fastp at Q25 and MiXCR, TCRdb reprocessed the public reads and kept productive beta chains. Identical CDR3 protein sequences are pooled into one entry, listed with their most common genes and DNA. These V and J calls rely on TCRdb rather than the paper's analysis. This sample is represented by about 17,000 distinct CDR3 sequences; less than 70% of them were singletons. Around 10% of the sample is taken by the ten largest.

V and J lose 6 bases and 4 bases, and a span of 11 bases separates them. The CDR1 and CDR2 encoded by the germline V gene are SNHLY and FYNNEI. Including the terminal cysteine and phenylalanine, the CDR3 comprises 13 residues. Here the CDR3 DNA is all that survives: 39 bases in frame from base 1. The data derive from a study of vaccination and CD4 T cells after COVID-19 (dated 2022 in TCRdb). A note on the overall study: SARS-CoV-2 positivity had been established in the convalescent patients by nasal swab PCR, and mild disease was recorded in eight to ten of these patients and severe disease in one. Overlapping spike peptide pools from SARS-CoV-2 and from the common cold coronaviruses HCoV-NL63, HCoV-OC43 and HCoV-229E were used as culture stimuli. Post-COVID blood samples from convalescent patients were collected a median of approximately 100 days after diagnosis, with a range of roughly 35 to 180 days. In around 9 COVID-19 convalescent patients and a handful of infection-naive healthy vaccine recipients, researchers compared the spike-specific CD4+ TCR repertoire from before mRNA vaccination with the repertoire from after. Post-vaccine blood samples were obtained a median of about 77 days after the second vaccine dose, with a range of roughly 14 to 241 days. As controls, cultures received a CEFX viral epitope pool (the positive control), an HIV-1 Nef peptide pool (the negative control), or no peptide at all. The convalescent cohort comprised six males and four females, including two Hispanic individuals, seven Caucasians, two Asians and one multiracial person. Participants got two doses of the Pfizer-BioNTech BNT162b2 vaccine (n=8) or two doses of the Moderna mRNA-1273 vaccine (n=2).

Broader findings and caveats from the paper: Although the median number of SARS-CoV-2-reactive clonotypes went up from approximately 20 after infection to around 39 after vaccination, the increase was not significant. Relatively few convalescent patients were included in the study, and early timepoints after natural infection were not analyzed. Of the vaccine-specific clones in convalescent patients, 304 of 307, or nearly all, reacted only to SARS-CoV-2 spike and did not cross-react with common cold coronaviruses. Among convalescent patients, a median around 86% of the SARS-CoV-2-reactive clones seen after vaccination appeared only after vaccination, which suggests priming specific to the vaccine.

The material sequenced was CD4+ T cells from blood, cultured in vitro. The receptor was isolated from a human donor who had recovered from COVID-19. The chain is encoded by TRBV2 joined to TRBJ2-3; the D gene is unclear. The CDR3 here reads CASRPRSADTQYF. The DNA reads TGTGCCAGCAGGCCCCGATCGGCAGATACGCAGTATTTT.